The subject of this entry is one TCR beta chain. Its antigen remains unknown. As to treatment: oral pan-JAK inhibitor, 5-10 mg twice daily. The data derive from a study of CD8+ T cells in alopecia areata. Study-wide results and limits: In scalp samples, resident alphabeta T cells of normal skin are also sequenced.

Germline CDR1 is SNHLY and CDR2 is FYNNEI. V was clipped by 8 bases and J by 6 bases; unmatched bases: 1. The CDR3 is 11 amino acids. Once RNA had been extracted, it was reverse transcribed into cDNA to act as the sequencing template. Sequencing was performed with immunoSEQ multiplex PCR; in TCRdb, only in-frame clones are kept and a portion is missing. The sample contains approximately 200,000 clones, approximately 40% of which appear only once. The receptor's source is a human donor with alopecia areata. The chain uses TRBV2 and TRBJ1-5; 7 nucleotides agree with TRBD1. Sequenced material: CD4+ T cells sorted from blood, taken at roughly week 36, from a patient treated with tofacitinib. The CDR3: CASRTGQPQHF. The CDR3 DNA reads as TGTGCCAGCCGGACAGGTCAGCCCCAGCATTTT.